This T cell receptor (beta chain) came from a study of OX40 agonist ivuxolimab in advanced cancers. The table came from immunoSEQ multiplex PCR; TCRdb's copy has only in-frame clones and leaves some out. The table records fewer than 35,000 clones, roughly 74% of them present only once. Regarding the study as a whole: The authors also found low normalized T-cell clonal expansion in some nonresponders.

Notes on this clone: The antigen remains unidentified.

Samples of blood were obtained at baseline, on cycle 4 day 1, and on cycle 7 day 1. The source is an adult with an advanced solid tumor such as melanoma, head and neck, liver or kidney cancer. The source material was CD4+ or CD8+ T cells sorted from blood, sampled in a trial of the OX40 agonist ivuxolimab.

CDR3 bases: TGTGCCAGCAGTCGACAGGGGGCTGGGAATGAGCAGTTCTTC. As protein: CASSRQGAGNEQFF. The chain couples TRBV2 to TRBJ2-1, with 10 bases fitting TRBD1. Germline V gene data show CDR1 as SNHLY and CDR2 as FYNNEI. CDR3 length: 14 amino acids. Trimming cost V 5 bases and J 7 bases; bases outside gene matches: 5.